The 10 T cell receptor beta chains presented below share a single source sample, sequenced in a study of OX40 agonist ivuxolimab in advanced cancers. Assay: immunoSEQ multiplex PCR; the TCRdb copy retains only in-frame clones and omits some. Of 65,000 to 95,000 clones in the sample, roughly 84% were seen once. The sample in question was CD4+ or CD8+ T cells sorted from blood, obtained in a trial of the OX40 agonist ivuxolimab. The receptor set was obtained from an adult with an advanced solid tumor such as melanoma, head and neck, liver or kidney cancer.

This chain uses TRBV14 with TRBJ1-2; tentative D call: TRBD1 (5 bases). Per the germline V gene, CDR1 is SGHDN and CDR2 is FVKESK. Between the trimmed V and J ends, which lost 2 bases and 1 base, there was a span of 8 bases. The CDR3 extends over 14 amino acids. The CDR3 sequence: CASSQPGLNYGYTF. CDR3 sequence (DNA): TGTGCCAGCAGCCAACCAGGGCTTAACTATGGCTACACCTTC.

This chain connects TRBV19 to TRBJ2-7, with a weak D call TRBD1 (5 bases). The CDR3 is 14 amino acids. The V end was cut by 4 bases, the J end by 2 bases, with 12 bases between. Germline V gene lookup returns CDR1 LNHDA and CDR2 SQIVND (reference sequence). CDR3 in DNA: TGTGCCAGTAGTACAACAGGCCCCCCCTACGAGCAGTACTTC. Translation gives CASSTTGPPYEQYF.

This clone was counted a few times. This chain joins TRBV6-1 and TRBJ1-5; 10 nucleotides agree with TRBD1. V shed 4 bases and J 5 bases; nucleotides not matched to a gene: 8. Germline CDR1 and CDR2: MNHNS and SASEGT. CDR3 size: 16 residues. The CDR3 region has the DNA TGTGCCAGCAGTGCACTCGGGACAGGGGTGCATCAGCCCCAGCATTTT. The encoded protein is CASSALGTGVHQPQHF.

The rearrangement joins TRBV11-3 to TRBJ2-5; TRBD2 matches 12 bases. CDR1 SGHNT and CDR2 YENEEA come from the germline V gene. With 3 bases clipped from V and 2 bases from J, the junction kept 4 bases outside the gene matches. The CDR3 sequence is 16 residues long. The DNA for the CDR3 is TGTGCCAGCAGCTTGGGGACTAGCGGGCCTCAAGAGACCCAGTACTTC. It codes for CASSLGTSGPQETQYF.

The chain has TRBV7-9 and TRBJ2-4, with 7 bases aligning to TRBD1. The germline CDR1 and CDR2 sequences are SEHNR and FQNEAQ (reference sequence). J was trimmed by 1 base and V by 0 bases; bases with no gene match: 3. The CDR3 consists of 16 residues. Written as DNA, the CDR3 is TGTGCCAGCAGCTTAGCGTCACAGGGGGCCAAAAACATTCAGTACTTC. It specifies CASSLASQGAKNIQYF.

The V and J genes are TRBV5-1 and TRBJ1-4; D is ambiguous. Germline V gene lookup returns CDR1 SGHRS and CDR2 YFSETQ. V was cut by 4 bases and J by 3 bases, with 10 bases left in between. The CDR3 loop spans 14 amino acids. The CDR3 nucleotides are TGCGCCAGCAGCAGCTCCAACCCTAATGAAAAACTGTTTTTT. As protein: CASSSSNPNEKLFF.

The chain carries TRBV5-1 and TRBJ1-2, with no clear D. The CDR3 length is 15 residues. CDR1 and CDR2 from the germline V gene are SGHRS and YFSETQ. Trimming left V 0 bases short and J 4 bases short, with 13 bases between. CDR3 loop: CASSLASSNTYGYTF. The CDR3 DNA reads as TGCGCCAGCAGCTTGGCCTCCAGTAACACCTATGGCTACACCTTC.

The chain combines TRBV28 with TRBJ1-3; D may be TRBD1 (6 bases). Trimming left V 8 bases short and J 0 bases short, with 8 bases between. Germline V gene lookup returns CDR1 MDHEN and CDR2 SYDVKM. This CDR3 comprises 13 residues. The CDR3 region is CASYRDSGNTIYF. For the CDR3, the DNA is TGTGCCAGCTACAGGGACTCTGGAAACACCATATATTTT.

This clone was counted only a few times. V usage is TRBV6-5 and J usage is TRBJ1-5; tentative D call: TRBD1 (5 bases). This CDR3 spans 13 amino acids. From germline, CDR1 is MNHEY and CDR2 SVGAGI. Deletions cut 4 bases from V and 5 bases from J, with 9 bases between. In DNA form, the CDR3 reads TGTGCCAGCAGTTTCGCAGGGCATCAGCCCCAGCATTTT. Residues: CASSFAGHQPQHF.

By frequency in the sample, this clone is medium-sized (0.01 to 0.1%). Other DNA sequences from this sample encode an identical CDR3 as well. The V call is TRBV25-1, the J call TRBJ1-3; D call uncertain. Germline CDR1 MGHDK, CDR2 SYGVNS. The germline V and J ends were trimmed by 2 bases and 1 base, with 6 bases remaining between them. The CDR3 is made up of 14 amino acids. CDR3 sequence (DNA): TGTGCCAGCAGTGAAGAGAAGTCTGGAAACACCATATATTTT. This encodes CASSEEKSGNTIYF.